This is a list of T cell receptor beta chains from one sample in a study of T cell repertoires in cytomegalovirus infection. Using its own MiXCR run on the reads, TCRdb lists one record per CDR3 protein. This sample has 400,000 or so distinct CDR3 sequences, with over 15% found just once. Sequencing input: PBMCs. These receptors were obtained from a human donor in good health (CMV status not recorded). Some clones in this sample may be carry-over from other donors' samples. The CDR3 runs from the conserved cysteine through the conserved F or W. A D gene is named only where the DNA matches it firmly. Expanded clones are given a class, and other clones once, few, many or no size at all.

clone_size	d_call	v_call	j_call	cdr3_nt	cdr3_aa
-	-	TRBV5-4	TRBJ2-1	TGTGCCAGCGCCAACGGAGGGCAGCGGAACAATGAGCAGTTCTTC	CASANGGQRNNEQFF
-	-	TRBV19	TRBJ1-1	TGTGCCAGTAGTTCCGAAGGGGGGATCCTTTTGAACACTGAAGCTTTCTTT	CASSSEGGILLNTEAFF
many	-	TRBV28	TRBJ1-4	TGTGCCAGCAGTTTATTCCCCTTGAGACAGGACCCTAATGAAAAACTGTTTTTT	CASSLFPLRQDPNEKLFF
-	TRBD1	TRBV20-1	TRBJ2-5	TGCAGTGCCATTACAGGGGACGGAGAGACCCAGTACTTC	CSAITGDGETQYF
many	-	TRBV2	TRBJ2-5	TGTGCCAGCAAGTCTTATAGCCGAGAGACCCAGTACTTC	CASKSYSRETQYF
few	TRBD2	TRBV6-2/TRBV6-3	TRBJ2-1	TGTGCCAGCAGTTCCCCCGGACTAGCGGGAGGCGATGAGCAGTTCTTC	CASSSPGLAGGDEQFF
few	TRBD1	TRBV23-1	TRBJ2-5	TGCGCCAGCAGTGGGACAGGCAACGAAGTCGAGACCCAGTACTTC	CASSGTGNEVETQYF
many	TRBD2	TRBV7-2	TRBJ2-5	TGTGCCAGCAGCTTAGTATCCCGGGGGGGCGAGACCCAGTACTTC	CASSLVSRGGETQYF
-	-	TRBV6-1	TRBJ2-3	TGTGCCAGCAGTGAAATTTGGGTTGGTACGCAGTATTTT	CASSEIWVGTQYF
few	-	TRBV18	TRBJ2-5	TGTGCCAGCTCACCACGGTGGCAGGGGCAAGAGACCCAGTACTTC	CASSPRWQGQETQYF
few	-	TRBV6-1	TRBJ2-1	TGTGCCAGCAGTGAGTTGGGGGCCTCCCAAAATGAGCAGTTCTTC	CASSELGASQNEQFF
-	TRBD2	TRBV5-3	TRBJ2-3	TGTGCCAGCAGCTTGGCCCCGGGACTAGCGTATGTGCAGTATTTT	CASSLAPGLAYVQYF
few	-	TRBV19	TRBJ2-1	TGTGCCAGTAGTAGTTTGGAGGGGGGGTTCTGGGTCTTC	CASSSLEGGFWVF
few	-	TRBV28	TRBJ1-2	TGTGCCAGCAATCAGAGGACCCTAGCTAACTATGGCTACACCTTC	CASNQRTLANYGYTF
-	TRBD1	TRBV20-1	TRBJ1-5	TGCAGTGCTAGGGCAGGGGGCGCGAGCAATCAGCCCCAGCATTTT	CSARAGGASNQPQHF
-	-	TRBV27	TRBJ1-2	TGTGCCAGCAGTCCCTCTCCTGGGGGTCCGGGTGGCTACACCTTC	CASSPSPGGPGGYTF
many	TRBD2	TRBV27	TRBJ2-1	TGTGCCAGCAGTTCCCTCGGACTAGCATCGGGCAATGAGCAGTTCTTC	CASSSLGLASGNEQFF
few	TRBD2	TRBV7-9	TRBJ2-7	TGTGCCAGCAGCCCATTTGCGGGAGAGTCCTACGAGCAGTACTTC	CASSPFAGESYEQYF
-	-	TRBV30	TRBJ1-5	TGTGCCTGGGCCGGGGGGCGCGGGCAGCCCCAGCATTTT	CAWAGGRGQPQHF
-	-	TRBV29-1	TRBJ1-1	TGCAGCGTTGTTTCTTACCGGGACACTGAAGCTTTCTTT	CSVVSYRDTEAFF
few	-	TRBV20-1	TRBJ2-3	TGCAGTGCTAGCGGGGGGCGCACAGATACGCAGTATTTT	CSASGGRTDTQYF
many	-	TRBV7-2	TRBJ2-5	TGTGCCAGCAGCTCCGGGTGGGGAGAGACCCAGTACTTC	CASSSGWGETQYF
few	-	TRBV19	TRBJ2-3	TGTGCCAGTAGTACGGCTATGGATACGCAGTATTTT	CASSTAMDTQYF
many	-	TRBV7-7	TRBJ2-1	TGTGCCAGCAGCCTAGGGGGGCACAATGAGCAGTTCTTC	CASSLGGHNEQFF
many	-	TRBV7-2	TRBJ1-1	TGTGCCAGCAGCCAGATGGCGGTGGGGGACACTGAAGCTTTCTTT	CASSQMAVGDTEAFF
few	-	TRBV4-2	TRBJ2-5	TGTGCCAGCAGCCAAGATCCCCACAGGATAAAGTACTTC	CASSQDPHRIKYF
-	TRBD1	TRBV28	TRBJ1-6	TGTGCCAGCAGCACCGGACAGGGGGGCTCCTATAATTCACCCCTCCACTTT	CASSTGQGGSYNSPLHF
few	-	TRBV11-2	TRBJ2-7	TGTGCCAGCAGCTTCCATCTTCTGGGAACCTACGAGCAGTACTTC	CASSFHLLGTYEQYF
many	-	TRBV7-2	TRBJ2-2	TGTGCCAGCAGTCAAACAGGGCCAGGGGAGCTGTTTTTT	CASSQTGPGELFF
-	TRBD1	TRBV5-1	TRBJ2-3	TGCGCCAGCAGCTCGGGACAGGTCTCTTTCACAGATACGCAGTATTTT	CASSSGQVSFTDTQYF
many	-	TRBV7-2	TRBJ2-5	TGTGCCAGCAGCTTAGGGGGACTTACGCAAGAGACCCAGTACTTC	CASSLGGLTQETQYF
few	TRBD2	TRBV20-1	TRBJ2-3	TGCAGTGCTACCCCCGGGGGGCTAGCGGGGGGGATTTGGACAGATACGCAGTATTTT	CSATPGGLAGGIWTDTQYF
-	TRBD1	TRBV7-2	TRBJ2-3	TGTGCCAGCAGCTCACCCAGGGGGCAATGGGCAGATACGCAGTATTTT	CASSSPRGQWADTQYF
-	-	TRBV6-6	TRBJ1-5	TGTGCCAGCAGTTACGGTTCTAGCAATCAGCCCCAGCATTTT	CASSYGSSNQPQHF
-	-	TRBV28	TRBJ1-5	TGTGCCAGCAGTTTCTACGGGGCACCGGTTCAGCCCCAGCATTTT	CASSFYGAPVQPQHF
few	-	TRBV4-2	TRBJ2-7	TGTGCCAGCAGCCAAGATCCCCACAGGACGGTATACTACGAGCAGTACTTC	CASSQDPHRTVYYEQYF
-	-	TRBV30	TRBJ2-1	TGTGCCTGGAGTGTACGGTGGGGGCCGGAGGGGGAGTATGCCTACAATGAGCAGTTCTTC	CAWSVRWGPEGEYAYNEQFF
few	-	TRBV15	TRBJ1-2	TGTGCCACCAGCCCTATGGACAGTAACTATGGCTACACCTTC	CATSPMDSNYGYTF
-	-	TRBV2	TRBJ2-5	TGTGCCAGCGCGACAGACTCCAGGGAGACCCAGTACTTC	CASATDSRETQYF